This T cell receptor beta chain was obtained from a study of beta chain features in type 1 diabetes. As to this clone: Its antigen is as yet unknown.

As every portion of the isolated RNA was reverse transcribed, the sequencing read expressed TCRB transcripts. The study sequenced naive, central memory and regulatory T cell samples to an average of about 3.8 million reads. The method was immunoSEQ multiplex PCR; TCRdb's version includes in-frame clones alone and lacks a portion of them. The repertoire holds around 690,000 clones, with around 11% as singletons. This CDR3 has 15 amino acids. Trimming removed 4 bases from V and 0 bases from J, with 11 bases in between. The germline V gene has CDR1 SGHDN and CDR2 FVKESK. Study findings and constraints: No resolution was reached here on whether HLA type influences TCRB rearrangement. People with Type 1 diabetes carried modestly yet significantly shorter TCRB CDR3s in all four CD4+ subsets. Among type 1 diabetes patients, VDJ junctions had fewer insertions and more deletions. Researchers reported that naive, central memory and Treg TCRB repertoires appeared more similar in patients than in healthy donors.

This receptor was obtained from a man aged 25-45 years with type 1 diabetes. Sequencing was carried out using naive CD4+ T cells from blood. The chain is built from TRBV14 and TRBJ2-3; D ambiguous. As DNA, the CDR3 is TGTGCCAGCAGCCGACGAAGGGCTAGCACAGATACGCAGTATTTT. Translated: CASSRRRASTDTQYF.